What follows are 16 T cell receptor beta chains derived from one specimen sequenced in a study of blood T cell repertoires in COVID-19 (dated by TCRdb to about 2020). Libraries were prepared through the immunoSEQ multiplex PCR assay. Drawn from immuneACCESS, this table holds only the in-frame rearrangements with V and J called that TCRdb kept. Clones are partly lost; checked studies trace under half to an unresolved V gene and leave the rest unexplained. The sample yields 110,000 to 150,000 clones; more than 75% were counted once. The ten largest clones take up roughly 4.2% of the sample. Sequenced sample: peripheral blood. The receptor set was obtained from a man between 60 and 75 years old with acute or convalescent COVID-19.

As regards this clone: Distinct nucleotide sequences in the sample also encode this CDR3. The V and J genes are TRBV6-5 and TRBJ2-7, with TRBD2 matching 7 bases. The CDR3 runs 14 residues. The V segment lost 0 bases and the J segment 4 bases; nucleotides outside the gene matches: 3. Germline-derived CDR1 and CDR2 are MNHEY and SVGAGI. This CDR3 reads CASSYSAGAYEQYF. The CDR3 DNA reads TGTGCCAGCAGTTACTCGGCGGGAGCTTACGAGCAGTACTTC.

This chain connects TRBV6-2 or TRBV6-3 to TRBJ2-1; a possible D gene is TRBD2 (6 bases). The CDR3 totals 15 residues. Trimming took 0 bases from V and 10 from J, leaving 16 bases between them. Germline V gene data show CDR1 as MNHEY and CDR2 as SVGEGT. CDR3 region: CASSYSVGSRGEQFF. CDR3 in DNA: TGTGCCAGCAGTTACTCGGTCGGGAGCCGGGGAGAGCAGTTCTTC.

The chain employs TRBV10-2 and TRBJ2-7; no clear D gene. CDR3 length equals 15 residues. V was clipped by 2 bases and J by 2 bases, with 13 bases between them. Germline V gene lookup returns CDR1 WSHSY and CDR2 SAAADI. CDR3 nucleotides: TGCGCCAGCAGTGAGGATCCGGGTGGTCCCTACGAGCAGTACTTC. As protein: CASSEDPGGPYEQYF.

The chain couples TRBV6-5 to TRBJ1-1; 9 bases line up with TRBD1. J gave up 4 bases and V 3 bases, and 9 bases lay outside the gene matches. This CDR3 contains 16 residues. Germline CDR1 MNHEY, CDR2 SVGAGI. CDR3 in amino acids: CASSYVQGARGTEAFF. The CDR3 nucleotides are TGTGCCAGCAGTTATGTACAGGGGGCGCGGGGCACTGAAGCTTTCTTT.

This rearrangement joins TRBV10-2 to TRBJ2-3; weak D call: TRBD2 (6 bases). V shed 6 bases and J shed 1 base, with 8 bases lying between them. CDR3 size: 13 residues. Germline V CDR1 and CDR2: WSHSY, SAAADI. The CDR3 DNA sequence: TGCGCCAGCAGGTTAGCGGGCACAGATACGCAGTATTTT. It is translated as CASRLAGTDTQYF.

This rearrangement joins TRBV30 to TRBJ2-7, with 9 bases matching TRBD2. The V segment lost 0 bases and the J segment 1 base; nucleotides outside the gene matches: 7. CDR1 is GTSNPN and CDR2 is SVGIG in the germline V gene (reference sequence). CDR3 length: 16 amino acids. In DNA, the CDR3 is TGTGCCTGGAGTGTACAAGCGGGAGGCCTTTCCTACGAGCAGTACTTC. This codes for CAWSVQAGGLSYEQYF.

The chain is built from TRBV24-1 and TRBJ1-2; possible D gene TRBD1, 5 bases. V shed 0 bases and J shed 6 bases, with 7 bases lying between them. The CDR3 covers 13 residues. From germline, CDR1 is KGHDR and CDR2 SFDVKD. DNA of the CDR3: TGTGCCACCAGTGATTTGTCAGGGAATGGCTACACCTTC. Translation gives CATSDLSGNGYTF.

This chain joins TRBV9 and TRBJ2-3, with 8 bases that match TRBD2. Per the germline V gene, CDR1 is SGDLS and CDR2 is YYNGEE. With 0 bases clipped from V and 0 bases from J, the junction kept 3 bases outside the gene matches. This CDR3 contains 16 residues. CDR3 nucleotides: TGTGCCAGCAGCGTAGCAGCGGGAGCTAGCACAGATACGCAGTATTTT. Amino acids: CASSVAAGASTDTQYF.

This chain uses TRBV10-1 with TRBJ2-7, with a tentative D call TRBD1 (7 bases). Trimming stripped 3 bases from V and 5 bases from J, with 14 bases between. This CDR3 is 14 amino acids long. Per the germline V gene, CDR1 is WNHNN and CDR2 is SYGVQD (reference sequence). The CDR3 DNA follows: TGCGCCAGCAGTGAACGGCAGGGGGGTGACGAGCAGTACTTC. Protein sequence: CASSERQGGDEQYF.

This clone was counted only a few times. The chain has TRBV2 and TRBJ1-5; no firm D call. Trimming took off 7 bases at V and 3 bases at J, with 10 bases between the two ends. This CDR3 contains 13 residues. CDR1 and CDR2 from the germline V gene are SNHLY and FYNNEI. CDR3 nucleotide sequence: TGTGCCAGCAATCTAGGAAACAATCAGCCCCAGCATTTT. Residues: CASNLGNNQPQHF.

This clone was seen a few times. The chain employs TRBV10-2 and TRBJ2-7; 9 bases align to TRBD2. J was trimmed by 3 bases and V by 8 bases; bases with no gene match: 11. The CDR3 spans 15 residues. The germline gives CDR1 WSHSY, CDR2 SAAADI. Written as DNA, the CDR3 is TGCGCCAGCCACAGCCCGCGGACTAGCGTCTACGAGCAGTACTTC. This sequence encodes CASHSPRTSVYEQYF.

This chain joins TRBV2 and TRBJ2-2, with 7 positions matching TRBD1. The germline V gene has CDR1 SNHLY and CDR2 FYNNEI. J gave up 7 bases and V 1 base, and 6 bases lay outside the gene matches. CDR3 length: 15 amino acids. The chain's CDR3 is CASSEDEGGIGELFF. CDR3 nucleotides: TGTGCCAGCAGTGAAGATGAAGGGGGCATCGGGGAGCTGTTTTTT.

The chain has TRBV18 and TRBJ1-1, with D maybe TRBD1 (6 bases). There are 14 residues in the CDR3. V lost 5 bases and J lost 1, with 11 bases in between. From germline, CDR1 is KGHSH and CDR2 LQKENI. The CDR3 sequence is CASSGVGANTEAFF. CDR3 bases: TGTGCCAGCTCAGGGGTGGGGGCGAACACTGAAGCTTTCTTT. The complete variable domain, with remaining parts taken from reference TRBV18 and TRBJ1-1, reads NAGVMQNPRHLVRRRGQEARLRCSPMKGHSHVYWYRQLPEEGLKFMVYLQKENIIDESGMPKERFSAEFPKEGPSILRIQQVVRGDSAAYFCASSGVGANTEAFFGQGTRLTVV.

The genes are TRBV27 and TRBJ2-7, with TRBD1 matching over 7 bases. Germline V gene sequence: CDR1 MNHEY, CDR2 SMNVEV (reference sequence). The V and J ends lost 6 bases and 2 bases, in that order; junction bases with no gene match: 10. The CDR3 sequence is 15 residues long. Here the CDR3 reads CASSPFQGGTYEQYF. The CDR3 DNA follows: TGTGCCAGCAGCCCATTTCAAGGGGGCACCTACGAGCAGTACTTC.

The chain employs TRBV10-1 and TRBJ2-3, with 9 bases aligning to TRBD2. With V trimmed by 3 bases and J by 0 bases, 7 bases remained unmatched. CDR3 length: 17 residues. Per the germline V gene, CDR1 is WNHNN and CDR2 is SYGVQD (reference sequence). This CDR3 reads CASSDTGLAASTDTQYF. The CDR3 coding sequence is TGCGCCAGCAGTGATACGGGACTAGCAGCTAGCACAGATACGCAGTATTTT.

The V gene is TRBV18, the J gene TRBJ2-7, with TRBD1 identical over 10 bases. CDR3 size: 17 residues. The V segment lost 0 bases and the J segment 7 bases; nucleotides outside the gene matches: 12. Looked up from germline, CDR1 is KGHSH and CDR2 is LQKENI. The CDR3 loop reads CASSPPLGQGDLGEQYF. Written as DNA, the CDR3 is TGTGCCAGCTCACCACCCTTAGGACAGGGGGACCTGGGGGAGCAGTACTTC.